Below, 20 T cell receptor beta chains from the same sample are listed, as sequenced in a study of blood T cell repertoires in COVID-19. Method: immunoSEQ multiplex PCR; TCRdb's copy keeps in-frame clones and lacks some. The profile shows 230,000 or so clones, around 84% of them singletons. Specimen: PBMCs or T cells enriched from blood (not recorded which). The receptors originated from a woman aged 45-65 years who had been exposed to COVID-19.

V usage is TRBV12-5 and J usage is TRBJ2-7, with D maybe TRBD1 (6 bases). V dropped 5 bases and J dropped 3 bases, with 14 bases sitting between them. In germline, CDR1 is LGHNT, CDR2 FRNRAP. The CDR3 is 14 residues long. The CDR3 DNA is TGTGCTAGTGGTCCAACCGGACAGATCTACGAGCAGTACTTC. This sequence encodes CASGPTGQIYEQYF. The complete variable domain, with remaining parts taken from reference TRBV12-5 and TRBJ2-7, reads DARVTQTPRHKVTEMGQEVTMRCQPILGHNTVFWYRQTMMQGLELLAYFRNRAPLDDSGMPKDRFSAEMPDATLATLKIQPSEPRDSAVYFCASGPTGQIYEQYFGPGTRLTVT.

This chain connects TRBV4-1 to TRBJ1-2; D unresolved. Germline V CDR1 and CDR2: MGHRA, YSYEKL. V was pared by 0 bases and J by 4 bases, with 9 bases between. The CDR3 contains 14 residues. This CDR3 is CASSQDRNRYGYTF. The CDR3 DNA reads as TGCGCCAGCAGCCAAGACAGAAACCGCTATGGCTACACCTTC.

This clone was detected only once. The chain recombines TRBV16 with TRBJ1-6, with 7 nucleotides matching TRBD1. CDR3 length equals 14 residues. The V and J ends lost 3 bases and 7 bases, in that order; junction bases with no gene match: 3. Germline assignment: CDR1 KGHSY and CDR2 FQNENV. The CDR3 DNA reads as TGTGCCAGCAGCCAGGAGGACAGGAATTCACCCCTCCACTTT. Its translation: CASSQEDRNSPLHF. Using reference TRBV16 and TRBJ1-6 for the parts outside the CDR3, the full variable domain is GEEVAQTPKHLVRGEGQKAKLYCAPIKGHSYVFWYQQVLKNEFKFLISFQNENVFDETGMPKERFSAKCLPNSPCSLEIQATKLEDSAVYFCASSQEDRNSPLHFGNGTRLTVT.

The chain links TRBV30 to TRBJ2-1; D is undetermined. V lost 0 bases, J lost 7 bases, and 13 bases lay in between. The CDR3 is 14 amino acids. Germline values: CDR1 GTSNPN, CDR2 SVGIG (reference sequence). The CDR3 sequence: CAWSVPVGRNEQFF. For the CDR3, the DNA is TGTGCCTGGAGTGTACCTGTTGGGCGTAATGAGCAGTTCTTC.

The chain's CDR3 is CASSPDRGAFF. CDR3 DNA: TGTGCCAGCAGCCCGGACAGGGGAGCTTTCTTT. The rearrangement links TRBV11-2 to TRBJ1-1, with 9 bases matching TRBD1. In germline, CDR1 is SGHAT, CDR2 FQNNGV. The V segment lost 5 bases and the J segment 10 bases; nucleotides outside the gene matches: 2. This CDR3 comprises 11 residues.

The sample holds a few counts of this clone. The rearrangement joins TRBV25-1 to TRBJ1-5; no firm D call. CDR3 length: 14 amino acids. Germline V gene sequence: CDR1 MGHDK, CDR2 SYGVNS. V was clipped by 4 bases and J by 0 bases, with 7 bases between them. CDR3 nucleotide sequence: TGTGCCAGCAGTGCCCGAGGTAGCAATCAGCCCCAGCATTTT. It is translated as CASSARGSNQPQHF. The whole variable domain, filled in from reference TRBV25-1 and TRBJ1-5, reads EADIYQTPRYLVIGTGKKITLECSQTMGHDKMYWYQQDPGMELHLIHYSYGVNSTEKGDLSSESTVSRIRTEHFPLTLESARPSHTSQYLCASSARGSNQPQHFGDGTRLSIL.

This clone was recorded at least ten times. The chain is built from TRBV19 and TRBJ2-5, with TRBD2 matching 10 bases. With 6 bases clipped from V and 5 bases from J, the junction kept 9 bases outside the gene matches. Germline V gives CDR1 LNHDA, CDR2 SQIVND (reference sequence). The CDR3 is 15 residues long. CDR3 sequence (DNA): TGTGCCAGTAGCAAACTAGCGGGGCCCCAGGAGACCCAGTACTTC. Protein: CASSKLAGPQETQYF.

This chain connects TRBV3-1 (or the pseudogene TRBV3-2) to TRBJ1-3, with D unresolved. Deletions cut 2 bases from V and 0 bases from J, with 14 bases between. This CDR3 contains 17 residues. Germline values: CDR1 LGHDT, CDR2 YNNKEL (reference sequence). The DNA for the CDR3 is TGTGCCAGCAGCCAAAAACGCACGGGGTACTCTGGAAACACCATATATTTT. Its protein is CASSQKRTGYSGNTIYF.

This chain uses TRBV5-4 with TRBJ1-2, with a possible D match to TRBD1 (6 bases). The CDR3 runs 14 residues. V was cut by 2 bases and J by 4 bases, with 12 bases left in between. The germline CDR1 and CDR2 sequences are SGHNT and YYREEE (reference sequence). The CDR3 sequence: CASSLGGDTYGYTF. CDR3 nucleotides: TGTGCCAGCAGCTTAGGGGGAGACACCTATGGCTACACCTTC.

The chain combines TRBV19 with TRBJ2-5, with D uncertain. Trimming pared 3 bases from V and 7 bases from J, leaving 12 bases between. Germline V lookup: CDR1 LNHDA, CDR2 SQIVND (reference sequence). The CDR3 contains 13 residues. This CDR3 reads CASSIGGPGTQYF. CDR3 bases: TGTGCCAGTAGTATTGGCGGCCCGGGGACCCAGTACTTC.

CDR3 in amino acids: CATRQGANYGYTF. The CDR3 DNA follows: TGTGCCACCAGGCAGGGGGCAAACTATGGCTACACCTTC. V gene TRBV10-3 combines with J gene TRBJ1-2; 8 bases are shared with TRBD1. Germline CDR1 reads ENHRY; CDR2 reads SYGVKD. The CDR3 loop spans 13 amino acids. The V gene end was trimmed by 10 bases and the J gene end by 2 bases; junction bases not matched to a gene: 6.

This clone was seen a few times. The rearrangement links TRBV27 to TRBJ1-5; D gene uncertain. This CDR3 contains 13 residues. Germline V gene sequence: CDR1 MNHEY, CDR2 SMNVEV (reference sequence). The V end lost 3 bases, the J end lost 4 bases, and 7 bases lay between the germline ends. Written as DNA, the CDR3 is TGTGCCAGCAGTTTCTCGGGAAATCAGCCCCAGCATTTT. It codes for CASSFSGNQPQHF.

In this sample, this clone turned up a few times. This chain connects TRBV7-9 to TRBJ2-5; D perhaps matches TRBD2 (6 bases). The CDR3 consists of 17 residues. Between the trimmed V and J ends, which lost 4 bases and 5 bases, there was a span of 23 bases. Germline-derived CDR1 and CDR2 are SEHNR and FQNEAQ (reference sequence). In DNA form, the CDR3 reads TGTGCCAGCAGCTCCTCCTCGATTGGGGGGAGCGGGGAGACCCAGTACTTC. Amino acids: CASSSSSIGGSGETQYF. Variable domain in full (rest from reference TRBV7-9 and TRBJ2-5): DTGVSQNPRHKITKRGQNVTFRCDPISEHNRLYWYRQTLGQGPEFLTYFQNEAQLEKSRLLSDRFSAERPKGSFSTLEIQRTEQGDSAMYLCASSSSSIGGSGETQYFGPGTRLLVL.

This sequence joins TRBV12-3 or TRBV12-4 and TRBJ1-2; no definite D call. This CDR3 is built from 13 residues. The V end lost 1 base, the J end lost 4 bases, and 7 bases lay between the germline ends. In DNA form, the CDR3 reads TGTGCCAGCAGTTTAGTACAGACCTATGGCTACACCTTC. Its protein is CASSLVQTYGYTF.

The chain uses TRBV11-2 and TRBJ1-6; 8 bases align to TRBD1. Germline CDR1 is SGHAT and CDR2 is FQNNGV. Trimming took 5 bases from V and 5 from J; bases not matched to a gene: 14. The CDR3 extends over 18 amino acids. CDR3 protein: CASSQRQGGQVDNSPLHF. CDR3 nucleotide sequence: TGTGCCAGCAGCCAACGCCAGGGGGGACAGGTCGATAATTCACCCCTCCACTTT.

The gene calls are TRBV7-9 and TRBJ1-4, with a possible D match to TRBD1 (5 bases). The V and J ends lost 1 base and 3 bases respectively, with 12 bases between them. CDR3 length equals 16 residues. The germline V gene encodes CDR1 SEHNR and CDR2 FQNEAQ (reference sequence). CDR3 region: CASSLEGLRANEKLFF. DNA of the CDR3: TGTGCCAGCAGCTTAGAGGGGTTACGGGCTAATGAAAAACTGTTTTTT.

The CDR3 sequence: CASSPLITGNTGELFF. DNA of the CDR3: TGTGCCAGCAGCCCGCTTATTACAGGGAACACCGGGGAGCTGTTTTTT. The chain recombines TRBV14 with TRBJ2-2; a weak D match, TRBD1 (5 bases). This CDR3 has 16 residues. Trimming stripped 4 bases from V and 1 base from J, with 13 bases between. CDR1 and CDR2 from the germline V gene are SGHDN and FVKESK.

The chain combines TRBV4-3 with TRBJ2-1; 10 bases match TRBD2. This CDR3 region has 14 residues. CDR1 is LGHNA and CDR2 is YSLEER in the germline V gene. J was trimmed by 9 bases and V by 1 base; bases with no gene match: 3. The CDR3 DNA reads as TGCGCCAGCAGCCAAGTGATAGCGGGGGGTGAGCAGTTCTTC. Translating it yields CASSQVIAGGEQFF.

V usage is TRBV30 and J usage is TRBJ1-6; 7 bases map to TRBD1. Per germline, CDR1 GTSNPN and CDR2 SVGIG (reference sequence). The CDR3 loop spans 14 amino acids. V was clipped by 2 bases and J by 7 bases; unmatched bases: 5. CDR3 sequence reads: CAWSPGQENSPLHF. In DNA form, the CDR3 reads TGTGCCTGGAGTCCCGGACAGGAAAATTCACCCCTCCACTTT.

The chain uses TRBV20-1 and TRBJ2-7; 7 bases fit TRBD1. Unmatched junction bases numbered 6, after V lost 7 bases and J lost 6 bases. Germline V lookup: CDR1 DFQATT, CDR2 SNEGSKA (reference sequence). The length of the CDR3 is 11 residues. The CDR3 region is CSGGQRGEQYF. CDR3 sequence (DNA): TGCAGTGGGGGACAGCGAGGCGAGCAGTACTTC.